Reported below is one T cell receptor (beta chain). Its target is unknown. The CDR3 runs to 14 residues. CDR1 and CDR2 (germline): KGHSH, LQKENI. Blood (2.5 ml) was collected from every donor individually. The source of the sample is a study of monozygotic twins with inflammatory bowel disease. Study outcomes and limitations: Among IBD patients, fewer clonotypes were shared with others than among healthy twins, especially with disease activity.

TCRdb derives one entry per CDR3 protein from the 5' RACE reads, leaving out DNA. Its clone listing holds around 450,000 distinct CDR3 sequences. This rearrangement joins TRBV18 to TRBJ2-5; there is no DNA to check the TCRdb D call of TRBD2. Sequencing was carried out using blood. This receptor was taken from a human donor with ulcerative colitis or Crohn's disease, or a healthy co-twin of an affected twin (not recorded which). The CDR3 spells CASSPASGSETQYF.